A single sample gave rise to the 17 T cell receptor beta chains below, sequenced in a study of cytomegalovirus exposure and HLA in healthy donors. PCR primers comprised 60 Vbeta and 13 Jbeta primers. Method: immunoSEQ multiplex PCR; TCRdb's copy keeps in-frame clones and lacks some. Its listing shows over 100,000 clones. Sequenced sample: PBMCs. All receptors derive from a man aged 25-45 years in good health and CMV-seronegative.

The rearrangement links TRBV4-2 to TRBJ2-1; the match to TRBD2 covers 9 bases. V was pared by 1 base and J by 0 bases, with 16 bases of the junction left unmatched. The CDR3 has 21 amino acids. The germline gives CDR1 LGHNA, CDR2 YNFKEQ. CDR3 in DNA: TGTGCCAGCAGCCAAGTAGCCTGGGGTAGCGGGGGCCAGAGCTCCTACAATGAGCAGTTCTTC. Its translation: CASSQVAWGSGGQSSYNEQFF.

V usage is TRBV15 and J usage is TRBJ1-1; TRBD1 aligns across 8 bases. Germline V gives CDR1 LNHNV, CDR2 YYDKDF (reference sequence). V was pared by 6 bases and J by 0 bases, with 9 bases of the junction left unmatched. The length of the CDR3 is 16 residues. The CDR3 loop is CATRTGAGGMNTEAFF. CDR3 sequence (DNA): TGTGCCACCAGGACAGGGGCTGGAGGTATGAACACTGAAGCTTTCTTT.

This chain uses TRBV5-6 with TRBJ2-2; TRBD2 matches at 7 bases. Germline-derived CDR1 and CDR2 are SGHDT and YYEEEE. The trim removed 7 bases at V and 6 bases at J, leaving 6 bases unmatched. The CDR3 loop spans 13 amino acids. The CDR3, as DNA: TGTGCCAGCTTCGGGAGGCTCGCCGGGGAGCTGTTTTTT. Translated, it gives CASFGRLAGELFF. Full variable domain (missing parts from reference TRBV5-6 and TRBJ2-2): DAGVTQSPTHLIKTRGQQVTLRCSPKSGHDTVSWYQQALGQGPQFIFQYYEEEERQRGNFPDRFSGHQFPNYSSELNVNALLLGDSALYLCASFGRLAGELFFGEGSRLTVL.

The V call is TRBV11-1, the J call TRBJ1-6; D possibly corresponds to TRBD1 (5 bases). The V and J ends lost 7 bases and 8 bases respectively, with 12 bases between them. Germline lookup yields CDR1 SGHAT and CDR2 FQDESV (reference sequence). The CDR3 is 13 residues long. The CDR3 DNA sequence: TGTGCCAGCACCGCGGCGGGGGATTCACCCCTCCACTTT. It translates to CASTAAGDSPLHF.

A note on this clone: The same CDR3 arises from other DNA sequences in this sample as well. The genes are TRBV9 and TRBJ1-1, with a tentative D call TRBD1 (5 bases). The CDR3 sequence is 14 residues long. Germline values: CDR1 SGDLS, CDR2 YYNGEE. V lost 0 bases and J 2 bases, leaving 8 bases between the germline ends. CDR3 in amino acids: CASSVVGANTEAFF. The CDR3 region has the DNA TGTGCCAGCAGCGTAGTAGGGGCTAACACTGAAGCTTTCTTT. The whole variable domain, remainder taken from reference TRBV9 and TRBJ1-1, is DSGVTQTPKHLITATGQRVTLRCSPRSGDLSVYWYQQSLDQGLQFLIQYYNGEERAKGNILERFSAQQFPDLHSELNLSSLELGDSALYFCASSVVGANTEAFFGQGTRLTVV.

The V call is TRBV6-6, the J call TRBJ1-2; D might be TRBD1 (6 bases). The germline gives CDR1 MNHNY, CDR2 SVGAGI (reference sequence). CDR3 length equals 13 residues. The V end lost 6 bases, the J end lost 5 bases, and 13 bases lay between the germline ends. This CDR3 is CASRPGTRYGYTF. CDR3 in DNA: TGTGCCAGCAGACCCGGGACAAGATATGGCTACACCTTC.

This rearrangement joins TRBV13 to TRBJ2-1; 8 bases align to TRBD1. The CDR3 consists of 13 residues. V trimming: 5 bases; J trimming: 6 bases; junction bases outside the gene matches: 3. Germline V gene data show CDR1 as PRHDT and CDR2 as FYEKMQ (reference sequence). The CDR3 DNA reads as TGTGCCAGCAGCCAAGGACAGGGCAATGAGCAGTTCTTC. Protein: CASSQGQGNEQFF.

The chain couples TRBV6-5 to TRBJ1-6; D gene ambiguous. The germline gives CDR1 MNHEY, CDR2 SVGAGI. V was pared by 6 bases and J by 8 bases, with 8 bases between. The CDR3 spans 12 residues. The CDR3 sequence: CASSPLDSPLHF. CDR3 nucleotides: TGTGCCAGCAGCCCCCTTGATTCACCCCTCCACTTT.

V usage is TRBV10-3 and J usage is TRBJ1-1, with a possible D match to TRBD1 (5 bases). Germline loops: CDR1 ENHRY, CDR2 SYGVKD. The length of the CDR3 is 14 residues. The V end lost 7 bases, the J end lost 7 bases, and 19 bases lay between the germline ends. For the CDR3, the DNA is TGTGCCATCAATCTGGGGGGTGAAGGGGATGAAGCTTTCTTT. Its translation: CAINLGGEGDEAFF.

The genes are TRBV6-1 and TRBJ2-3, with a weak D call TRBD1 (5 bases). The CDR3 is 14 residues long. Germline lookup yields CDR1 MNHNS and CDR2 SASEGT. V was clipped by 5 bases and J by 0 bases, with 9 bases between them. The DNA for the CDR3 is TGTGCCAGCAGTTCGACAGCGAGCACAGATACGCAGTATTTT. Its translation: CASSSTASTDTQYF.

The rearrangement joins TRBV18 to TRBJ1-2, with no clear D. The CDR3 has 14 amino acids. Trimming stripped 0 bases from V and 4 bases from J, with 9 bases between. Germline V gene lookup returns CDR1 KGHSH and CDR2 LQKENI. CDR3 loop: CASSPPERPYGYTF. CDR3 sequence (DNA): TGTGCCAGCTCACCACCGGAGAGGCCCTATGGCTACACCTTC.

The chain couples TRBV10-3 to TRBJ2-7; TRBD1 is a possible D gene (6 bases). Trimming shortened V by 3 bases and J by 5 bases, and 11 bases separated the two germline ends. Germline V CDR1 and CDR2: ENHRY, SYGVKD. The CDR3 runs to 13 residues. CDR3 nucleotides: TGTGCCATCAGTGACAGCAGGACAGACGAGCAGTACTTC. Residues: CAISDSRTDEQYF.

This chain connects TRBV10-3 to TRBJ2-7; 10 nucleotides align to TRBD1. J was trimmed by 5 bases and V by 6 bases; bases with no gene match: 7. The CDR3 sequence is 14 residues long. Germline V gene data show CDR1 as ENHRY and CDR2 as SYGVKD. CDR3 in DNA: TGTGCCATCAGCCGGGACAGGGGTGGGGACGAGCAGTACTTC. It specifies CAISRDRGGDEQYF.

DNA for the CDR3: TGTGCCAGTTCGGACAGCCTTCTCTCTGGGGCCAACGTCCTGACTTTC. Its protein is CASSDSLLSGANVLTF. The chain has TRBV18 and TRBJ2-6; tentative D call: TRBD1 (6 bases). Trimming cost V 9 bases and J 0 bases, with 15 bases left between them. Germline CDR1 reads KGHSH; CDR2 reads LQKENI. The CDR3 runs 16 residues.

This chain links TRBV10-2 with TRBJ1-1; D gene unclear. This CDR3 comprises 14 residues. Trimming stripped 6 bases from V and 4 bases from J, with 15 bases between. Looked up from germline, CDR1 is WSHSY and CDR2 is SAAADI. The CDR3 nucleotides read TGCGCCAGCAGAAGGACGGCGGACTCCACTGAAGCTTTCTTT. Residues: CASRRTADSTEAFF.

The gene calls are TRBV2 and TRBJ1-4, with D perhaps matching TRBD1 (5 bases). The length of the CDR3 is 15 residues. Trimming shortened V by 3 bases and J by 8 bases, and 16 bases separated the two germline ends. Germline lookup yields CDR1 SNHLY and CDR2 FYNNEI. For the CDR3, the DNA is TGTGCCAGCAGTGACGAGGCAGGGAGGGAAGAAAAACTGTTTTTT. This sequence encodes CASSDEAGREEKLFF.

The V gene is TRBV11-1, the J gene TRBJ2-5, with 7 bases that match TRBD1. The ends lost 5 bases at V and 2 bases at J; junction bases unmatched: 8. Germline-derived CDR1 and CDR2 are SGHAT and FQDESV (reference sequence). This CDR3 has 15 residues. This CDR3 reads CASSRRQGTQETQYF. In nucleotides, the CDR3 is TGTGCCAGCAGCAGACGACAGGGAACTCAAGAGACCCAGTACTTC.